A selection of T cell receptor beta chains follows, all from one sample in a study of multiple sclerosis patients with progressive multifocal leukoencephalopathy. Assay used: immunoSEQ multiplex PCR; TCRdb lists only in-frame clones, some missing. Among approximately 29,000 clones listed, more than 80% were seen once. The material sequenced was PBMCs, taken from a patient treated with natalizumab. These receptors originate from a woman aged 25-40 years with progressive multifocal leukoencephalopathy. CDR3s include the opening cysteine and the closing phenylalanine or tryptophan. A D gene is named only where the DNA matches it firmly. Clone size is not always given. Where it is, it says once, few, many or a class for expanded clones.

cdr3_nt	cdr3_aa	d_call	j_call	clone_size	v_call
TGTGCCAGCAGCTTAGAAAGGGCAGGGGTAGGCTACACCTTC	CASSLERAGVGYTF	-	TRBJ1-2	once	TRBV11-2
TGTGCCAGTACGACAGTCCCGGGGACTGAAGCTTTCTTT	CASTTVPGTEAFF	-	TRBJ1-1	-	TRBV19
TGTGCCATCAGTGAGGACTACAGGGAGGAGACCCAGTACTTC	CAISEDYREETQYF	-	TRBJ2-5	-	TRBV10-3
TGTGCCAGCAGCTTAAGGGGGACAGGGATCGGGACAGATACGCAGTATTTT	CASSLRGTGIGTDTQYF	TRBD1	TRBJ2-3	-	TRBV7-3
TGTGCCAGCACCTCTCGCGCGTCGTCCGGGGCTTTCTTT	CASTSRASSGAFF	-	TRBJ1-1	few	TRBV5-8
TGTGCCAGCAGCCAAGATCGGGGGACAGGGGGATCCGGGGAGCTGTTTTTT	CASSQDRGTGGSGELFF	TRBD1	TRBJ2-2	-	TRBV4-2
TGCGCCAGCAGCTTGGGGACAGGGGGCTATGGCTACACCTTC	CASSLGTGGYGYTF	TRBD1	TRBJ1-2	-	TRBV5-1
TGTGCCAGCACCCCCCGGGGGTTTAATCAGCCCCAGCATTTT	CASTPRGFNQPQHF	-	TRBJ1-5	-	TRBV6-5
TGCGCCAGCAGCCCGAGACTAGCGGGGGGCCCCGTAGGGGAGCTGTTTTTT	CASSPRLAGGPVGELFF	TRBD2	TRBJ2-2	few	TRBV5-1
TGTGCCTGGAGTTTCGGCGGGGCGAACACCGGGGAGCTGTTTTTT	CAWSFGGANTGELFF	-	TRBJ2-2	-	TRBV30
TGCGCCAGCAGCCAAGTCCCTAGCGGGGGGGTCTACGAGCAGTACTTC	CASSQVPSGGVYEQYF	TRBD2	TRBJ2-7	once	TRBV4-1
TGTGCCAGCAGTTGGGACAGGGATAATTCACCCCTCCACTTT	CASSWDRDNSPLHF	TRBD1	TRBJ1-6	-	TRBV28
TGCGCCAGCAGCTTGGAAGGCGGGGGGACCTACGAGCAGTACTTC	CASSLEGGGTYEQYF	TRBD2	TRBJ2-7	-	TRBV5-1
TGTGCCAGCGGGAGGGAGTGGACTAATGAAAAACTGTTTTTT	CASGREWTNEKLFF	-	TRBJ1-4	-	TRBV6-1
TGTGCCAGCAGCTACGGACTAGCGGGGTACAATGAGCAGTTCTTC	CASSYGLAGYNEQFF	TRBD2	TRBJ2-1	-	TRBV2
TGTGCCAGCAGCTTGCAGGGCTTTAGCAATCAGCCCCAGCATTTT	CASSLQGFSNQPQHF	-	TRBJ1-5	medium-sized	TRBV5-8
TGTGCCAGCAGCTTAGGGGGACACTCAGACGAGCAGTACTTC	CASSLGGHSDEQYF	-	TRBJ2-7	medium-sized	TRBV7-9
TGTGCCATCAGTGAGTCTGGGGCAAGCTCTGGAAACACCATATATTTT	CAISESGASSGNTIYF	-	TRBJ1-3	few	TRBV10-3
TGTGCCAGCAGCTTAGGGGTCAGGGAGGTAGATACGCAGTATTTT	CASSLGVREVDTQYF	-	TRBJ2-3	-	TRBV11-2
TGTGCCAGCAGTGACTGGGTAGATAGTGAGACCCAGTACTTC	CASSDWVDSETQYF	-	TRBJ2-5	-	TRBV2
TGTGCCAGCAGCGTCACGGGACTAGCGGGAGGTCGCACCGGGGAGCTGTTTTTT	CASSVTGLAGGRTGELFF	TRBD2	TRBJ2-2	-	TRBV9
TGTGCCAGCAGCCAGTCTACCCCGGGACAGGGGGCCTTCCCCTCTGGAAACACCATATATTTT	CASSQSTPGQGAFPSGNTIYF	TRBD1	TRBJ1-3	-	TRBV4-2
TGTGCCAGCAGCCCCAACGGAAGATCCAACACCGGGGAGCTGTTTTTT	CASSPNGRSNTGELFF	-	TRBJ2-2	-	TRBV7-8
TGCGCCAGCAGCCAAGACGGCCGTGAGCTGTTTTTT	CASSQDGRELFF	-	TRBJ2-2	-	TRBV4-1
TGTGCCAGCTCACCGGGTAACACTGAAGCTTTCTTT	CASSPGNTEAFF	-	TRBJ1-1	-	TRBV18
TGTGCCAGCAGCTTGTTTCGGGGGGGCCGCAATGAGCAGTTCTTC	CASSLFRGGRNEQFF	TRBD2	TRBJ2-1	-	TRBV5-6
TGTGCCAGCAGTTTACGGAGGGGCAATCAGCCCCAGCATTTT	CASSLRRGNQPQHF	-	TRBJ1-5	-	TRBV28
TGTGCCAGCGGGGACAAAGAAGAGACCCAGTACTTC	CASGDKEETQYF	-	TRBJ2-5	-	TRBV6-4
TGTGCCAGCAGCTTTCCGGGACAGGGGGCGTATGGCTACACCTTC	CASSFPGQGAYGYTF	TRBD1	TRBJ1-2	-	TRBV7-9
TGTGCCAGCAGCCAAGTGGTGAAAGGGGCCATCCAGGGGCGATACGAGCAGTACTTC	CASSQVVKGAIQGRYEQYF	-	TRBJ2-7	-	TRBV14
TGTGCCAGCAGCGTAGCGGGAGGAGGCACAGATACGCAGTATTTT	CASSVAGGGTDTQYF	TRBD2	TRBJ2-3	-	TRBV9
TGTGCCAGCAGCCCGGTCTCGAACACTGAAGCTTTCTTT	CASSPVSNTEAFF	-	TRBJ1-1	-	TRBV13
TGCGCCAGCAGCCGTGCGGGTCCCTACGAGCAGTACTTC	CASSRAGPYEQYF	-	TRBJ2-7	-	TRBV4-1
TGTGCCAGTAGTACAGACAGGGGGCTGAGTGAGCAGTTCTTC	CASSTDRGLSEQFF	TRBD1	TRBJ2-1	few	TRBV19
TGTGCCAGTAGTATAGCGACTAGCCGGGACATTCAGTACTTC	CASSIATSRDIQYF	TRBD2	TRBJ2-4	-	TRBV19
TGTGCCAGCAGTGATCACAGGGCCACAGATACGCAGTATTTT	CASSDHRATDTQYF	-	TRBJ2-3	-	TRBV6-1
TGTGCCTGGAGCCCAACTCCCTATGGCTACACCTTC	CAWSPTPYGYTF	-	TRBJ1-2	-	TRBV30
TGCGCCAGCAGCCAAGCCTTTGGTCTTAAACCAGATACGCAGTATTTT	CASSQAFGLKPDTQYF	-	TRBJ2-3	-	TRBV4-3
TGTGCCAGCAGCCGTAACAGGGGGTGGACCGGGGAGCTGTTTTTT	CASSRNRGWTGELFF	TRBD1	TRBJ2-2	-	TRBV5-8
TGCGCCAGCAGCTTGGCGCCAGGTGAGACCCAGTACTTC	CASSLAPGETQYF	-	TRBJ2-5	-	TRBV5-1
TGTGCCAGCAGCTCAAACCGTGTTTCACCCCTCCACTTT	CASSSNRVSPLHF	-	TRBJ1-6	-	TRBV5-6
TGCGCCAGCAGTCTGACAGGGGGCGGCTCTGGGGCCAACGTCCTGACTTTC	CASSLTGGGSGANVLTF	TRBD1	TRBJ2-6	-	TRBV10-2
TGCGCCAGCAGCCCCGGGACTAGCGGGACCCAGTACTTC	CASSPGTSGTQYF	TRBD2	TRBJ2-5	-	TRBV5-1
TGTGCCAGCAGTTTGAGGGGAGCGGGCAACCTATACAATGAGCAGTTCTTC	CASSLRGAGNLYNEQFF	-	TRBJ2-1	-	TRBV14
TGCAGCGTTGCACCGGGACAGGGCGACACCATATATTTT	CSVAPGQGDTIYF	TRBD1	TRBJ1-3	-	TRBV29-1
TGTGCCAGCAGCGACCGGCCTCATGGCTACACCTTC	CASSDRPHGYTF	-	TRBJ1-2	-	TRBV9
TGTGCCTGGAGTATATACCTAGCAGATACGCAGTATTTT	CAWSIYLADTQYF	-	TRBJ2-3	-	TRBV30
TGCAGCGTTCAACAGGGGGTCTCCTACGAGCAGTACTTC	CSVQQGVSYEQYF	TRBD1	TRBJ2-7	few	TRBV29-1
TGTGCCACCTCCCTTCCAAGCGGGAGGAACCAAGAGACCCAGTACTTC	CATSLPSGRNQETQYF	TRBD2	TRBJ2-5	medium-sized	TRBV28
TGCGCCAGCAGCGAGGACTCCTCGTCTCGCTACGAGCAGTACTTC	CASSEDSSSRYEQYF	-	TRBJ2-7	-	TRBV5-1
TGTGCCACAGTTTATGCAGGAGGGGGCGCGAACACTGAAGCTTTCTTT	CATVYAGGGANTEAFF	TRBD1	TRBJ1-1	-	TRBV28
TGCACCAGCAGCCGCGGTGAGGGGCCCGCCTCTGGAAACACCATATATTTT	CTSSRGEGPASGNTIYF	-	TRBJ1-3	-	TRBV1
TGTGCCAGCAGCCCCTTCGGGGACCGCGAGCAGTACTTC	CASSPFGDREQYF	-	TRBJ2-7	few	TRBV4-2